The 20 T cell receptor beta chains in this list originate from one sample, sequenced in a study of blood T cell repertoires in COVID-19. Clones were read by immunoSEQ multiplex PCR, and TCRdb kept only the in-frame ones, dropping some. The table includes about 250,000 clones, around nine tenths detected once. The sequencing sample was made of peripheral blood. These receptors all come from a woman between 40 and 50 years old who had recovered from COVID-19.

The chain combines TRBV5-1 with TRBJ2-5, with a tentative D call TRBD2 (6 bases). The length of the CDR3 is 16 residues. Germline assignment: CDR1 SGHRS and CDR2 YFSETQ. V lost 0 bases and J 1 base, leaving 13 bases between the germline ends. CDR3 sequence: CASSLVGGAAQETQYF. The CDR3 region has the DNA TGCGCCAGCAGCTTGGTGGGAGGTGCGGCCCAAGAGACCCAGTACTTC.

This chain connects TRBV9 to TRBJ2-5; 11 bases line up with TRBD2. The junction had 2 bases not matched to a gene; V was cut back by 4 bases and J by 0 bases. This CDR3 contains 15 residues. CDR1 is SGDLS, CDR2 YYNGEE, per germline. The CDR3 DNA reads TGTGCCAGCAGCACTAGCGGGAGCAACCAAGAGACCCAGTACTTC. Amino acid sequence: CASSTSGSNQETQYF.

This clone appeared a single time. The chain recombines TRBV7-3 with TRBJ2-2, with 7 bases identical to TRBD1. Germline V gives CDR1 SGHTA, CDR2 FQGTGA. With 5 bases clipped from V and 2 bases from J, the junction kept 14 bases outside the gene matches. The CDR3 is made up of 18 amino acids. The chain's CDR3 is CASSTTGALSQNTGELFF. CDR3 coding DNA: TGTGCCAGCAGCACAACAGGGGCCCTCTCTCAAAACACCGGGGAGCTGTTTTTT. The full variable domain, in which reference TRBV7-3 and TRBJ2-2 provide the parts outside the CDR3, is GAGVSQTPSNKVTEKGKYVELRCDPISGHTALYWYRQSLGQGPEFLIYFQGTGAADDSGLPNDRFFAVRPEGSVSTLKIQRTERGDSAVYLCASSTTGALSQNTGELFFGEGSRLTVL.

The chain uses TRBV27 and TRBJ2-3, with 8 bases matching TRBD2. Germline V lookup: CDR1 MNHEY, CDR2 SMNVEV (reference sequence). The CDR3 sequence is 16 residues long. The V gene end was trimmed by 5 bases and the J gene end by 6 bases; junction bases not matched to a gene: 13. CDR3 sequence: CASSPYLWLAGDTQYF. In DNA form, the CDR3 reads TGTGCCAGCAGTCCATATTTATGGCTAGCGGGCGATACGCAGTATTTT.

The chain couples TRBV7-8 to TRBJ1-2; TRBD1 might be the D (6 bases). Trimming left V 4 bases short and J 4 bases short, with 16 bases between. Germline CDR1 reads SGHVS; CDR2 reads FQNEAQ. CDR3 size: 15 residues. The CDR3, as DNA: TGTGCCAGCAGCTCCCACATGGACAGACCCTATGGCTACACCTTC. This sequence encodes CASSSHMDRPYGYTF.

The CDR3 is CASTPKGNNAGGYTF. The CDR3 DNA is TGTGCCAGTACTCCGAAGGGAAACAATGCGGGTGGCTACACCTTC. The V gene is TRBV19, the J gene TRBJ1-2, with D hard to call. Looked up from germline, CDR1 is LNHDA and CDR2 is SQIVND (reference sequence). The CDR3 consists of 15 residues. The V end was cut by 7 bases, the J end by 7 bases, with 22 bases between.

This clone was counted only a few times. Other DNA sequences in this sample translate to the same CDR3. CDR3 sequence: CASSPTGGGYTF. In nucleotides, the CDR3 is TGTGCCAGCAGCCCAACGGGGGGTGGCTACACCTTC. The chain employs TRBV3-1 (or the pseudogene TRBV3-2) and TRBJ1-2, with TRBD1 as a possible D gene (5 bases). Trimming stripped 4 bases from V and 7 bases from J, with 10 bases between. The CDR3 is 12 amino acids. Germline V gene sequence: CDR1 LGHDT, CDR2 YNNKEL (reference sequence).

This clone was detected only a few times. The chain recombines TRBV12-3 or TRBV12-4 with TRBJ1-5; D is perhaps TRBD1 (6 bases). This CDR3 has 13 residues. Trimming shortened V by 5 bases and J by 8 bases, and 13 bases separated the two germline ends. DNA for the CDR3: TGTGCCAGCAGTGGACAACAGGGTGAGCCCCAGCATTTT. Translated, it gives CASSGQQGEPQHF.

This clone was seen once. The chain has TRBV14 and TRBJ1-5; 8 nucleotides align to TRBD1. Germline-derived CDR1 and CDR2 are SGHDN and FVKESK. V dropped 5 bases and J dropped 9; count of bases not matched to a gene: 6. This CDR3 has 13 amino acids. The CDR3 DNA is TGTGCCAGCAGCAGACAGGGGCCGGGGCCCCAGCATTTT. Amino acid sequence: CASSRQGPGPQHF.

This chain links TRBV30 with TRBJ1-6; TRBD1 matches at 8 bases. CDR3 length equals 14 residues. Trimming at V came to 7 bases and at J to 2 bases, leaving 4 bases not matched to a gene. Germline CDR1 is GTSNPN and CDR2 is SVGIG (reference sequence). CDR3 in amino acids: CAYTGGPYNSPLHF. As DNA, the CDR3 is TGTGCCTATACAGGGGGACCCTATAATTCACCCCTCCACTTT. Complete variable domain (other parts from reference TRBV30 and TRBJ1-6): SQTIHQWPATLVQPVGSPLSLECTVEGTSNPNLYWYRQAAGRGLQLLFYSVGIGQISSEVPQNLSASRPQDRQFILSSKKLLLSDSGFYLCAYTGGPYNSPLHFGNGTRLTVT.

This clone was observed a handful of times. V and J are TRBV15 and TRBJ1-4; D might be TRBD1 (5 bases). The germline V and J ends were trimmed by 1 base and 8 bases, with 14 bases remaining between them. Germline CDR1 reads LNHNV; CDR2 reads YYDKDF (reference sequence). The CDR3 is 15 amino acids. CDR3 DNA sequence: TGTGCCACCAGCAGAGGTGGCAGGGTGAGCGAAAAACTGTTTTTT. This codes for CATSRGGRVSEKLFF.

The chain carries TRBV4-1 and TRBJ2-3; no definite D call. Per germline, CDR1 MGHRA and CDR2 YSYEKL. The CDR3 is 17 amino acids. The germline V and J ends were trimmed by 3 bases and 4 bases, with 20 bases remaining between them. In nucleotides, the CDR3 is TGCGCCAGCAGCCACGGGTTTGGTCCTCTCGGCGCAGATACGCAGTATTTT. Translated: CASSHGFGPLGADTQYF.

The CDR3 region is CASSRGMGNIQYF. DNA of the CDR3: TGTGCCAGCAGTAGGGGGATGGGGAACATTCAGTACTTC. The chain links TRBV6-5 to TRBJ2-4; tentative D call: TRBD1 (6 bases). Germline CDR1 MNHEY, CDR2 SVGAGI. This CDR3 contains 13 residues. Trimming removed 5 bases from V and 7 bases from J, with 12 bases in between.

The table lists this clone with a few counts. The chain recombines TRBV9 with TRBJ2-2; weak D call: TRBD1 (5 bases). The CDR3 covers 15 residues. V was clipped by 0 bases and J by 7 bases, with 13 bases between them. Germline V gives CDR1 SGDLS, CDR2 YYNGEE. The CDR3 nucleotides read TGTGCCAGCAGCGTAGAGGCAGGGTATCTCGGGGAGCTGTTTTTT. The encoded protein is CASSVEAGYLGELFF.

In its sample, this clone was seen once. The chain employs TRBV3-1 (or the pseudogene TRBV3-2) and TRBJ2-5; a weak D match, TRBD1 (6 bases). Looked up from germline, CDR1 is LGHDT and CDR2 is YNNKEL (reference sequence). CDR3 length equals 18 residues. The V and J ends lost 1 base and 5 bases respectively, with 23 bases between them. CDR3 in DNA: TGTGCCAGCAGCCAAGCCTCGGGGCTAAATACAGGGTGGGAGACCCAGTACTTC. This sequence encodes CASSQASGLNTGWETQYF.

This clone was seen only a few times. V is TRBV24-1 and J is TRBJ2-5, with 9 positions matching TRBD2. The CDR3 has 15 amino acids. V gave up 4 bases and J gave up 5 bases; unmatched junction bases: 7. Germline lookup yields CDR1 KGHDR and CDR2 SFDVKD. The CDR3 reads CATSEAAGGPETQYF. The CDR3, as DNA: TGTGCCACCAGTGAGGCCGCGGGAGGGCCGGAGACCCAGTACTTC.

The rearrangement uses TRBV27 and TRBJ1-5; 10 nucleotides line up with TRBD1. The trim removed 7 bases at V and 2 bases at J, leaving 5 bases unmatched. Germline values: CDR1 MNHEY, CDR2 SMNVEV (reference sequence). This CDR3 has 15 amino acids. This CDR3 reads CASNPGTGGNQPQHF. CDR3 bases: TGTGCCAGCAACCCCGGGACAGGGGGCAATCAGCCCCAGCATTTT.

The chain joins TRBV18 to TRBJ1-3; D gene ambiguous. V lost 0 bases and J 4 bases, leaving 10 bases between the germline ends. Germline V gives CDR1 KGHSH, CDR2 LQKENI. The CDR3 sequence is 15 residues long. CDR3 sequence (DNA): TGTGCCAGCTCACCACCCAACGGGGTCGGAAACACCATATATTTT. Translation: CASSPPNGVGNTIYF.

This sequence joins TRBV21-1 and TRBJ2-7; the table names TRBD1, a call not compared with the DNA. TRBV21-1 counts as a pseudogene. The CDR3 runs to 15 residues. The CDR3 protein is CASSKGTGGTYEQYF. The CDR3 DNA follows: TGTGCCAGCAGCAAAGGGACAGGGGGAACCTACGAGCAGTACTTC.

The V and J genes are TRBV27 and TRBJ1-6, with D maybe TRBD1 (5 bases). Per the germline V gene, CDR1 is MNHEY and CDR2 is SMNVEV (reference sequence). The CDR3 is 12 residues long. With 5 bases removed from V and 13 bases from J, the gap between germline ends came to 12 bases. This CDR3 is CASSQTGRPLHF. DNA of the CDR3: TGTGCCAGCAGTCAAACAGGCCGCCCCCTCCACTTT.